This T cell receptor beta chain was identified in a study of shared clonotypes between healthy human individuals. Terminally differentiated effector memory CD45RA+ cells were left out of the naive CD8 fraction, which was CD45RO-negative and positively selected for CCR7. Findings and limits, study-wide: Clonotypes not shared had lower generation probabilities than those common to all four donors.

V was clipped by 8 bases and J by 3 bases, with 18 bases between them. Per the germline V gene, CDR1 is MGHRA and CDR2 is YSYEKL. This CDR3 comprises 15 residues. A note on this clone: Its antigen is as yet unknown.

Sequencing used immunoSEQ multiplex PCR; TCRdb keeps in-frame clones, though not all of them. The sample yields roughly 2 million clones, roughly 94% seen once. Specimen: naive CD8+ T cells sorted from blood. The rearrangement joins TRBV4-1 to TRBJ2-3; D possibly matches TRBD1 or TRBD2 (7 bases each). This TCR derives from a man aged 18 to 35 in good health. The CDR3 loop is CASGQAEGGTDTQYF. The CDR3 DNA is TGCGCCAGCGGACAGGCAGAGGGGGGGACAGATACGCAGTATTTT.